Presented here are 17 T cell receptor beta chains from one specimen sequenced in a study of blood T cell repertoires in COVID-19. Clones were read by immunoSEQ multiplex PCR, and TCRdb kept only the in-frame ones, dropping some. The table shows under 50,000 clones, with approximately 84% occurring only once. Sample: peripheral blood. These receptors originate from a man in his forties or fifties with active COVID-19.

The V call is TRBV6-6, the J call TRBJ2-2; 8 nucleotides line up with TRBD2. Germline-derived CDR1 and CDR2 are MNHNY and SVGAGI (reference sequence). The V gene end was trimmed by 4 bases and the J gene end by 6 bases; junction bases not matched to a gene: 4. The CDR3 runs to 14 residues. The CDR3 reads CASSSGLAPGELFF. CDR3 nucleotides: TGTGCCAGCAGTTCCGGACTAGCCCCCGGGGAGCTGTTTTTT.

This chain connects TRBV6-2 or TRBV6-3 to TRBJ1-1; 12 bases align to TRBD1. With V trimmed by 6 bases and J by 4 bases, 12 bases remained unmatched. The CDR3 totals 17 residues. In germline, CDR1 is MNHEY, CDR2 SVGEGT. CDR3 region: CASRYRDRGQVGTEAFF. The DNA of the CDR3 is TGTGCCAGCAGATACCGGGACAGGGGGCAGGTTGGCACTGAAGCTTTCTTT.

V and J are TRBV5-1 and TRBJ1-4; TRBD1 is a possible D gene (5 bases). CDR1 is SGHRS and CDR2 is YFSETQ in the germline V gene. This CDR3 contains 15 residues. Trimming left V 6 bases short and J 0 bases short, with 12 bases between. CDR3 nucleotide sequence: TGCGCCAGCACCGGACGGGGGGCAACTAATGAAAAACTGTTTTTT. It codes for CASTGRGATNEKLFF.

The chain joins TRBV29-1 to TRBJ1-2, with 7 nucleotides matching TRBD1. V lost 0 bases, J lost 8 bases, and 15 bases stayed unmatched. Germline CDR1 reads SQVTM; CDR2 reads ANQGSEA. There are 16 residues in the CDR3. CDR3 coding DNA: TGCAGCGTTGAAGATCTCCTTACAGGGGTGATAAACGGCTACACCTTC. Protein sequence: CSVEDLLTGVINGYTF.

This clone was seen only once. V is TRBV10-3 and J is TRBJ2-3, with 11 bases that match TRBD2. Per the germline V gene, CDR1 is ENHRY and CDR2 is SYGVKD. With 0 bases clipped from V and 3 bases from J, the junction kept 5 bases outside the gene matches. The CDR3 totals 17 residues. The chain's CDR3 is CAISESPSGGLTDTQYF. For the CDR3, the DNA is TGTGCCATCAGTGAGTCTCCTAGCGGGGGGCTTACAGATACGCAGTATTTT.

The chain couples TRBV6-5 to TRBJ1-1, with D possibly being TRBD1 (5 bases). This CDR3 contains 15 residues. Trimming took 1 base from V and 3 from J, leaving 12 bases between them. Per germline, CDR1 MNHEY and CDR2 SVGAGI. The CDR3 here is CASSYFDRFYTEAFF. The CDR3 nucleotides are TGTGCCAGCAGTTACTTTGACAGATTTTACACTGAAGCTTTCTTT.

V gene TRBV3-1 (or the pseudogene TRBV3-2) combines with J gene TRBJ1-6, with a weak D call TRBD1 (6 bases). V dropped 0 bases and J dropped 8 bases, with 17 bases sitting between them. This CDR3 comprises 17 residues. CDR1 and CDR2 from the germline V gene are LGHDT and YNNKEL (reference sequence). The CDR3 nucleotides are TGTGCCAGCAGCCAAGATCGGTCCGCAAAGGGGGATTCACCCCTCCACTTT. This gives the protein CASSQDRSAKGDSPLHF.

This clone showed up just once. This sequence joins TRBV9 and TRBJ2-5; TRBD2 agrees at 7 bases. Trimming took 6 bases from V and 0 from J; bases not matched to a gene: 5. The CDR3 is 14 residues long. Germline loops: CDR1 SGDLS, CDR2 YYNGEE. The CDR3 coding sequence is TGTGCCAGCAAGGGCGGGACTAACCAAGAGACCCAGTACTTC. This translates into CASKGGTNQETQYF.

V usage is TRBV5-4 and J usage is TRBJ2-1; 11 nucleotides line up with TRBD1. V trimming: 4 bases; J trimming: 5 bases; junction bases outside the gene matches: 8. Per the germline V gene, CDR1 is SGHNT and CDR2 is YYREEE (reference sequence). The CDR3 extends over 16 amino acids. CDR3 loop: CASSNPGQGGNNEQFF. The CDR3 DNA reads as TGTGCCAGCAGCAACCCGGGACAGGGGGGCAACAATGAGCAGTTCTTC.

This clone was recorded a few times. V gene TRBV27 combines with J gene TRBJ2-1; 10 bases match TRBD1. The V gene's germline CDR1 is MNHEY and CDR2 SMNVEV (reference sequence). This CDR3 is 18 amino acids long. Losses at the gene ends were 6 bases for V and 5 bases for J; bases not matched to a gene: 16. This chain's CDR3 is CASRLGTGVSRLDNEQFF. CDR3 nucleotides: TGTGCCAGCAGACTTGGGACAGGGGTGTCTAGATTAGACAATGAGCAGTTCTTC.

The chain has TRBV28 and TRBJ2-5, with 8 bases fitting TRBD1. Losses at the gene ends were 5 bases for V and 4 bases for J; bases not matched to a gene: 9. The CDR3 is made up of 15 amino acids. The germline V gene encodes CDR1 MDHEN and CDR2 SYDVKM. CDR3 nucleotides: TGTGCCAGCAGTCCGCGGACAGGGTTCCTAGAGACCCAGTACTTC. It encodes CASSPRTGFLETQYF.

The chain couples TRBV11-2 to TRBJ1-1, with TRBD1 identical over 7 bases. Germline values: CDR1 SGHAT, CDR2 FQNNGV. The CDR3 is 18 residues long. Unmatched junction bases numbered 14, after V lost 3 bases and J lost 1 base. The CDR3 spells CASSLSPGQSRWNTEAFF. The CDR3, as DNA: TGTGCCAGCAGCTTGAGTCCGGGACAGTCGAGATGGAACACTGAAGCTTTCTTT.

CDR3 loop: CASSFSNEQFF. DNA for the CDR3: TGTGCCAGCAGCTTTAGCAATGAGCAGTTCTTC. This sequence joins TRBV5-4 and TRBJ2-1, with unresolved D. The CDR3 has 11 residues. V was shortened by 2 bases and J by 6 bases, with 3 bases between the two germline ends. In germline, CDR1 is SGHNT, CDR2 YYREEE (reference sequence).

Notes on this clone: Other nucleotide sequences from this sample produce the same CDR3. The rearrangement links TRBV7-6 to TRBJ2-1; the match to TRBD2 covers 13 bases. V shed 1 base and J 4 bases; nucleotides not matched to a gene: 1. Germline V gene sequence: CDR1 SGHVS, CDR2 FNYEAQ. The length of the CDR3 is 16 residues. In DNA, the CDR3 is TGTGCCAGCAGCTTAGAGACTAGCGGGGGGTACAATGAGCAGTTCTTC. Amino acid sequence: CASSLETSGGYNEQFF.

This clone was observed once. The V call is TRBV6-5, the J call TRBJ1-1; TRBD1 matches 9 bases. The CDR3 is 13 amino acids. Germline values: CDR1 MNHEY, CDR2 SVGAGI. V shed 5 bases and J 7 bases; nucleotides not matched to a gene: 5. CDR3 in amino acids: CASSRPGQGEAFF. Here the CDR3 DNA reads TGTGCCAGCAGTAGACCGGGACAGGGTGAAGCTTTCTTT.

In this sample, this clone turned up once. The chain recombines TRBV7-9 with TRBJ2-4; tentative D call: TRBD2 (6 bases). The V gene's germline CDR1 is SEHNR and CDR2 FQNEAQ (reference sequence). The CDR3 runs 16 residues. The ends were cut back, 8 bases at V and 0 bases at J, with 17 bases in the middle. CDR3 in DNA: TGTGCCAGCCAACTAGGTGGAGGGCTAGCCAAAAACATTCAGTACTTC. It specifies CASQLGGGLAKNIQYF.

The chain combines TRBV5-1 with TRBJ2-3; TRBD2 is a possible D gene (6 bases). Germline CDR1 and CDR2: SGHRS and YFSETQ. The CDR3 loop spans 20 amino acids. Trimming removed 4 bases from V and 2 bases from J, with 29 bases in between. The DNA of the CDR3 is TGCGCCAGCAGCACCCTCGCGGGGACCAACTGGGTTGGTCCCACAGATACGCAGTATTTT. Protein product: CASSTLAGTNWVGPTDTQYF.